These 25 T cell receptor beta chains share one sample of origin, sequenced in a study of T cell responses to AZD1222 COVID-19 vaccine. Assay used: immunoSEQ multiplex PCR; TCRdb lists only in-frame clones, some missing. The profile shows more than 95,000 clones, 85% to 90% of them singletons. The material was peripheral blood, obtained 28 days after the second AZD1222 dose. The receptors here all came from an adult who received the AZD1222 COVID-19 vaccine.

The chain's CDR3 is CSVDDRTGGVHGYTF. Here the CDR3 DNA reads TGCAGCGTTGATGACCGGACAGGGGGCGTCCATGGCTACACCTTC. The gene calls are TRBV29-1 and TRBJ1-2; TRBD1 agrees at 11 bases. CDR1 and CDR2 from the germline V gene are SQVTM and ANQGSEA. This CDR3 has 15 residues. Trimming removed 3 bases from V and 6 bases from J; junction bases left unmatched: 9.

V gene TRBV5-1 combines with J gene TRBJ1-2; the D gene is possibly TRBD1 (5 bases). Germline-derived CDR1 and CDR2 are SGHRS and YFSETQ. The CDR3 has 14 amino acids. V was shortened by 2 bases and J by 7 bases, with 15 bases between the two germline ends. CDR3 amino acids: CASSLTGELGGYTF. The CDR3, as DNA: TGCGCCAGCAGCTTAACGGGGGAATTGGGTGGCTACACCTTC.

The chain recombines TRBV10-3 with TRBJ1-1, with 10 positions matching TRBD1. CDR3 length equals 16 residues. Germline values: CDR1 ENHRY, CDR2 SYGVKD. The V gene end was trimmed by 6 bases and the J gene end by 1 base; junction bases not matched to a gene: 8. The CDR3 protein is CAISTGQGISNTEAFF. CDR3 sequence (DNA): TGTGCCATCAGCACGGGACAGGGGATTTCGAACACTGAAGCTTTCTTT.

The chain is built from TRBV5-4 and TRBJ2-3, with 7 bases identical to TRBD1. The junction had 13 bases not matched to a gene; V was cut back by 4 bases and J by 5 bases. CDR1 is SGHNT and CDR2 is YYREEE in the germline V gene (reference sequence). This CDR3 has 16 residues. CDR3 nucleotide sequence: TGTGCCAGCAGCCTCGACAGGGTTAGTCTTGGAGATACGCAGTATTTT. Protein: CASSLDRVSLGDTQYF.

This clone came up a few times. The CDR3 region is CASKGGGTEAFF. CDR3 nucleotides: TGTGCCAGTAAGGGAGGTGGGACTGAAGCTTTCTTT. V is TRBV19 and J is TRBJ1-1; D remains ambiguous. This CDR3 is built from 12 residues. V was pared by 7 bases and J by 5 bases, with 11 bases between. Per germline, CDR1 LNHDA and CDR2 SQIVND (reference sequence).

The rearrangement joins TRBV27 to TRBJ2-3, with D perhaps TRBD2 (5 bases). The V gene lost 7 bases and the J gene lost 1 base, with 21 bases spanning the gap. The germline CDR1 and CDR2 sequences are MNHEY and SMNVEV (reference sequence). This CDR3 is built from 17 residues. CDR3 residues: CASTTFLSGSGTDTQYF. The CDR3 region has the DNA TGTGCCAGCACAACTTTCCTATCGGGGTCTGGCACAGATACGCAGTATTTT.

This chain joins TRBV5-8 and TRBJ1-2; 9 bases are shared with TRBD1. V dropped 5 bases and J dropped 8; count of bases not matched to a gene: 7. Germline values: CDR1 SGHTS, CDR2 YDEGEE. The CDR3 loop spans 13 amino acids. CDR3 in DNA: TGTGCCAGCAGTGCGGACAGGGGCTCAGGCTACACCTTC. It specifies CASSADRGSGYTF.

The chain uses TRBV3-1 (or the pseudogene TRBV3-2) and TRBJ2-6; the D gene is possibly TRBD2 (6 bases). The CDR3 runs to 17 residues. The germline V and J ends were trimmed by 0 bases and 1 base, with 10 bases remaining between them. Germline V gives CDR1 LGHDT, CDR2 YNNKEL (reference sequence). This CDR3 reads CASSQDPSGSGANVLTF. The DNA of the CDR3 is TGTGCCAGCAGCCAAGATCCCAGCGGGTCTGGGGCCAACGTCCTGACTTTC.

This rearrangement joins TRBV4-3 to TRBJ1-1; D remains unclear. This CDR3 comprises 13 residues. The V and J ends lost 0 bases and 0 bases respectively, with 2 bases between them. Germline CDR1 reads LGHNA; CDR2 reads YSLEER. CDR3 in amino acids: CASSQEMNTEAFF. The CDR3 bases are TGCGCCAGCAGCCAAGAAATGAACACTGAAGCTTTCTTT.

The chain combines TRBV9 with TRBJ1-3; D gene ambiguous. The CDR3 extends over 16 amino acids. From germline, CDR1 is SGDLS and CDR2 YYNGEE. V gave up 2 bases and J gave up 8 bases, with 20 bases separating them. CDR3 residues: CASSVTWVPSEDTIYF. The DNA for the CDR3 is TGTGCCAGCAGCGTGACCTGGGTCCCCTCAGAGGACACCATATATTTT.

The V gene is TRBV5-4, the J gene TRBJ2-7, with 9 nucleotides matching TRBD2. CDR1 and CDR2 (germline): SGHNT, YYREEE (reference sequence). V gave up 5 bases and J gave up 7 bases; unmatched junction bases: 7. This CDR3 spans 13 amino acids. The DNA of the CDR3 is TGTGCCAGCAGTCCGGGACTAGCTTCTGAGCAGTACTTC. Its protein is CASSPGLASEQYF.

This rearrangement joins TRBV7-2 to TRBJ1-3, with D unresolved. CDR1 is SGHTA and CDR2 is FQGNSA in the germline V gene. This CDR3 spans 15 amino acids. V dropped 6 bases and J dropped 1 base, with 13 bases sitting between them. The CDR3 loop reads CASSLTHTSGNTIYF. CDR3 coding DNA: TGTGCCAGCAGTTTAACTCACACTTCTGGAAACACCATATATTTT.

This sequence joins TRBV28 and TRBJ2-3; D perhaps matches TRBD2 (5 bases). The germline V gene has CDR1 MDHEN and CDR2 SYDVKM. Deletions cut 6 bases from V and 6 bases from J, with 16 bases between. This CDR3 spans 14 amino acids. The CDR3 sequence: CASSLDSLTDTQYF. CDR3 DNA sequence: TGTGCCAGCAGCTTGGACTCTCTGACGGATACGCAGTATTTT.

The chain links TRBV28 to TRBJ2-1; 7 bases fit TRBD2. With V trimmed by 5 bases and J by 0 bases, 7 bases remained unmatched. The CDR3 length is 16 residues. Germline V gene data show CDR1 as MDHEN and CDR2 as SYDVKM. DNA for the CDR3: TGTGCCAGCAGTCCAACTAGCGTAGACTCCTACAATGAGCAGTTCTTC. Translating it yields CASSPTSVDSYNEQFF.

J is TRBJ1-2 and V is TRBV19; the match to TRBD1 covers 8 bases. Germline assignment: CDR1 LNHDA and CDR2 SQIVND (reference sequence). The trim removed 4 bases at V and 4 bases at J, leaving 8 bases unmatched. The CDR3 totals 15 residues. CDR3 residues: CASSTTKQGVYGYTF. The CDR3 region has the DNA TGTGCCAGTAGTACCACCAAACAGGGGGTCTATGGCTACACCTTC. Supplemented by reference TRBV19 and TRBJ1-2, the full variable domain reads DGGITQSPKYLFRKEGQNVTLSCEQNLNHDAMYWYRQDPGQGLRLIYYSQIVNDFQKGDIAEGYSVSREKKESFPLTVTSAQKNPTAFYLCASSTTKQGVYGYTFGSGTRLTVV.

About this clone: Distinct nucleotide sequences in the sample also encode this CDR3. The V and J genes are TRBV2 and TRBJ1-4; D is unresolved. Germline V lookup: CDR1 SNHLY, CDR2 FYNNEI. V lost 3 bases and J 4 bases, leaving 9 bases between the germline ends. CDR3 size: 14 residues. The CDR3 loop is CASSDGRFNEKLFF. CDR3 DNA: TGTGCCAGCAGTGACGGGCGGTTTAATGAAAAACTGTTTTTT.

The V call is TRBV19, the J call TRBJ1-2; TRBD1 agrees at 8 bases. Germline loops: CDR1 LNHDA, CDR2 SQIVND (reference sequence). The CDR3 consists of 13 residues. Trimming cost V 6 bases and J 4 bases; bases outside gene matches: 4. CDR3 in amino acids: CASSETGGYGYTF. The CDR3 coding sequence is TGTGCCAGTAGCGAAACAGGGGGCTATGGCTACACCTTC.

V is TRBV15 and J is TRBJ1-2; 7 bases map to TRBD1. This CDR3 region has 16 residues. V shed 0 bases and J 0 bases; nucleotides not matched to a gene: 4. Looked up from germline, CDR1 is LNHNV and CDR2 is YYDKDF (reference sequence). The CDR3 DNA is TGTGCCACCAGCAGAGATCCGACAGGGCCTAACTATGGCTACACCTTC. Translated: CATSRDPTGPNYGYTF.

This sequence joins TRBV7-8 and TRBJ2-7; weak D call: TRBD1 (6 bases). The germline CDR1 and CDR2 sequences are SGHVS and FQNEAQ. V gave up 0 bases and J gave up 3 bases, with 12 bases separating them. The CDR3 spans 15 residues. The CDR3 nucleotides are TGTGCCAGCAGCTTAGCTACAGGGCCCGGCTACGAGCAGTACTTC. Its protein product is CASSLATGPGYEQYF.

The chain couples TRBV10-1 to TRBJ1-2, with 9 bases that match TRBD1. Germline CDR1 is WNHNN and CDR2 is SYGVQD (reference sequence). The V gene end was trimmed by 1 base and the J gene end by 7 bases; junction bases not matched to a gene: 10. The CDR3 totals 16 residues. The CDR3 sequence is CASSEFAGTGRFGYTF. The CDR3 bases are TGCGCCAGCAGTGAGTTTGCTGGGACAGGGCGATTTGGCTACACCTTC.

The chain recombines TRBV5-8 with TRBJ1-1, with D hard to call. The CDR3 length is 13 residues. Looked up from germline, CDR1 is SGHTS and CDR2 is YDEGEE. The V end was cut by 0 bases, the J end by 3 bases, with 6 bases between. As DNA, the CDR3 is TGTGCCAGCAGCTTGGACGTATACACTGAAGCTTTCTTT. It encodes CASSLDVYTEAFF.

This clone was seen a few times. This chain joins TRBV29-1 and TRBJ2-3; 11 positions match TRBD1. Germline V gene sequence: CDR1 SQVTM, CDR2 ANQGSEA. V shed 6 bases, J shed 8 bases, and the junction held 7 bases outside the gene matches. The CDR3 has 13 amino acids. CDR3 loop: CSVPGQGAGTQYF. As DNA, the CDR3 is TGCAGCGTCCCCGGACAGGGGGCAGGTACGCAGTATTTT.

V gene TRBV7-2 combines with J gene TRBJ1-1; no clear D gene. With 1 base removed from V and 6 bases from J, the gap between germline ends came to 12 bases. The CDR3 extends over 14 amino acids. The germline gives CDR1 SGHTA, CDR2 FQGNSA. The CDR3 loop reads CASSLGLGTPEAFF. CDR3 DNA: TGTGCCAGCAGCTTAGGTCTGGGAACTCCTGAAGCTTTCTTT.

The CDR3 protein is CASSKKGVPFSYEQYF. The CDR3, as DNA: TGTGCCAGCAGCAAAAAGGGGGTCCCTTTCTCCTACGAGCAGTACTTC. This rearrangement joins TRBV21-1 to TRBJ2-7; the table's D call TRBD1 went unverified against the DNA. TRBV21-1 is designated a pseudogene. CDR3 length: 16 residues.

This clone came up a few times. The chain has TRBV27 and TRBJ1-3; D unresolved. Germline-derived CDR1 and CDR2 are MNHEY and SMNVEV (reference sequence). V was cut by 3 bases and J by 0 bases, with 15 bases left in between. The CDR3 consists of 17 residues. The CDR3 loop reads CASSLSPIPSSGNTIYF. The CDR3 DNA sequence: TGTGCCAGCAGTTTGTCTCCGATCCCCTCCTCTGGAAACACCATATATTTT.